This T cell receptor (beta chain) derives from a study of naive and memory T cell subsets. Findings of the study overall: In naive cells, over 85% of TCR sequences were seen only once. Especially in CD8 cells, naive repertoires contained a few larger clonotypes, possibly CD45RA-re-expressing memory cells.

This CDR3 region has 14 residues. Deletions cut 5 bases from V and 6 bases from J, with 17 bases between. Two oligonucleotides, mixed equimolar, formed the beta constant-region primer covering TRBC1 and TRBC2. Ligated cDNA was amplified by four rounds of PCR with nested alpha and beta constant-region primers and SP2. MiXCR, run by TCRdb on the UMI-ligation and nested PCR reads, gives a single entry per CDR3 protein. The data show roughly 100,000 distinct CDR3 sequences, more than 12% seen once. In its sample, this clonotype was seen a few times. Its specificity is unknown. CD4 T cells were positively selected, then CD8 T cells from the CD4-negative fraction.

The V gene is TRBV12-3 or TRBV12-4, the J gene TRBJ2-7; tentatively, D is TRBD1 or TRBD2 (6 bases each). This TCR was sampled from a human donor in good health. Sequencing was carried out using naive CD8+ T cells from blood. The CDR3 protein is CASSPGDTLGEQYF. Here the CDR3 DNA reads TGTGCCAGCAGTCCGGGGGACACGCTCGGCGAGCAGTACTTC.